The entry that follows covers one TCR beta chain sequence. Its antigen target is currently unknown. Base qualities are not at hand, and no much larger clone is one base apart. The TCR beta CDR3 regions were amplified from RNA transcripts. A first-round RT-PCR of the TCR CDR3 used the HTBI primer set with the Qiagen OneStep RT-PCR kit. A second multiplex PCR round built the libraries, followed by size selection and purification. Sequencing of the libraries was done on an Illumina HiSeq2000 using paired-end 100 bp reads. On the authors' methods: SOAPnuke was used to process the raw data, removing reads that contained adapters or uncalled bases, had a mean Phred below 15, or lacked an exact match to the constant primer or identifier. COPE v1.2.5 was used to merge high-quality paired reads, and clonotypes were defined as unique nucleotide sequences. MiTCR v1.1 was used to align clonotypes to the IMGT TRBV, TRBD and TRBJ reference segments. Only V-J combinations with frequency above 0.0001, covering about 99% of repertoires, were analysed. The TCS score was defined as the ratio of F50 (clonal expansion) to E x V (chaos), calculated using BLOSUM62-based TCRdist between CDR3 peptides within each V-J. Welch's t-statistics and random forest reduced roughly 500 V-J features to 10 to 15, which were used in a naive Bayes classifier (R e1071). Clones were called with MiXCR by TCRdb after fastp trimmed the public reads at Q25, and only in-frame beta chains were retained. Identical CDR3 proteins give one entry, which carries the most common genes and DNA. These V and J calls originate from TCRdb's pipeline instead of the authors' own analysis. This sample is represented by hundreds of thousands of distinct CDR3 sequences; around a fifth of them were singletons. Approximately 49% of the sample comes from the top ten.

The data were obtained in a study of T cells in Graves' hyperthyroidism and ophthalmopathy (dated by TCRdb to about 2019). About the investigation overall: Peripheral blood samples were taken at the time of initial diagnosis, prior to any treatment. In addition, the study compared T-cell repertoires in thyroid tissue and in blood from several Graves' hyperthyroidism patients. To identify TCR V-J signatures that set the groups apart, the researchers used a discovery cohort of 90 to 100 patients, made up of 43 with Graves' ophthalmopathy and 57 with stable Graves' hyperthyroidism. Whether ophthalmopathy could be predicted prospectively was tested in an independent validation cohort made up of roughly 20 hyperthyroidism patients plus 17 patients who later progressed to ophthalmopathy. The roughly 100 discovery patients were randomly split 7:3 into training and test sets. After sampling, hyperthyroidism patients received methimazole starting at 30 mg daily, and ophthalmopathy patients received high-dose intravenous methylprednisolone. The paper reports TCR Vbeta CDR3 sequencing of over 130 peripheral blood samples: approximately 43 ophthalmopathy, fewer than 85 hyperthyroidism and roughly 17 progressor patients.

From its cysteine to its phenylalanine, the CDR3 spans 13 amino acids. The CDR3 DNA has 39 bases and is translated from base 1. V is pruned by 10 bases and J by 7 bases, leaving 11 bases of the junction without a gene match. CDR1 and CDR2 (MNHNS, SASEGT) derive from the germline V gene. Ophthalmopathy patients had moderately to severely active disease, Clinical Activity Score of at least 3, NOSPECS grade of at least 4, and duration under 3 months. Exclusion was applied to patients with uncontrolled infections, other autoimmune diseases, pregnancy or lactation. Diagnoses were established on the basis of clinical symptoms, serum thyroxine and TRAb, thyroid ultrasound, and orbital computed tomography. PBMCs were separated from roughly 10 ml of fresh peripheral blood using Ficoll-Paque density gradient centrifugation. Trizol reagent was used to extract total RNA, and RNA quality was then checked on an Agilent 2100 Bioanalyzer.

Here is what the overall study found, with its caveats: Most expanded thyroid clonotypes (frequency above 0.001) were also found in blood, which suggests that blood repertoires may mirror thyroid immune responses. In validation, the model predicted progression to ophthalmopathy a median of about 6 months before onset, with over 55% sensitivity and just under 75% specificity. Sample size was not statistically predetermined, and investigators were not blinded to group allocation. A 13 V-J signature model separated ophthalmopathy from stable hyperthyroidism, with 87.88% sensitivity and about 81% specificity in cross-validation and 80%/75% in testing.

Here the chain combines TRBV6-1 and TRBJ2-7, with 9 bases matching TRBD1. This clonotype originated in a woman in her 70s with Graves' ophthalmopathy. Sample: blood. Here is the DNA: TGTGCCACGAGCAGGGACAGGGTTTTAGAGCAGTACTTC. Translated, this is CATSRDRVLEQYF.